The 16 T cell receptor beta chains in this list originate from one sample, sequenced in a study of PD-1 blockade in classical Hodgkin lymphoma. The time point denotes: cycle 4 day 1 (C4D1), after more than 5 weeks of nivolumab. No patient escaped relapse after autologous stem cell transplantation, and brentuximab vedotin exposure varied. Method: immunoSEQ multiplex PCR; TCRdb's copy keeps in-frame clones and lacks some. Of about 16,000 clones in the sample, roughly 80% were seen once. Sequenced here: peripheral blood mononuclear cells (PBMCs), sampled before the fourth cycle of nivolumab. Source of these receptors: a human donor with classical Hodgkin lymphoma.

The chain carries TRBV25-1 and TRBJ2-3; TRBD2 agrees at 7 bases. There are 16 residues in the CDR3. After removal of 4 bases from V and 0 bases from J, the junction contained 7 bases not matched to a gene. Germline assignment: CDR1 MGHDK and CDR2 SYGVNS. In DNA, the CDR3 is TGTGCCAGCAGTGTTCTAGCGGAAACCAGCACAGATACGCAGTATTTT. Amino acid sequence: CASSVLAETSTDTQYF.

CDR3 sequence reads: CASSQVSGLQDTQYF. The CDR3 DNA reads as TGCGCCAGCAGCCAAGTTTCCGGACTGCAAGATACGCAGTATTTT. The chain carries TRBV4-1 and TRBJ2-3, with D tentatively TRBD2 (5 bases). The CDR3 is 15 amino acids. CDR1 is MGHRA, CDR2 YSYEKL, per germline. V was trimmed by 1 base and J by 5 bases, leaving 13 bases between them.

The chain has TRBV10-3 and TRBJ1-1; D remains ambiguous. There are 14 residues in the CDR3. The V end lost 7 bases, the J end lost 11 bases, and 23 bases lay between the germline ends. CDR1 is ENHRY and CDR2 is SYGVKD in the germline V gene. Here the CDR3 DNA reads TGTGCCATCACCTCGGGAGGACGGAAGGTGGAGGCTTTCTTT. This sequence encodes CAITSGGRKVEAFF.

This clone showed up just a few times. The rearrangement joins TRBV7-8 to TRBJ1-1, with D unresolved. Deletions cut 0 bases from V and 0 bases from J, with 14 bases between. The CDR3 extends over 17 amino acids. The germline V gene has CDR1 SGHVS and CDR2 FQNEAQ. The CDR3 reads CASSLAPVSGVNTEAFF. The CDR3 DNA is TGTGCCAGCAGCTTAGCTCCCGTCTCCGGGGTGAACACTGAAGCTTTCTTT.

The chain links TRBV9 to TRBJ2-7, with D tentatively TRBD2 (7 bases). CDR1 and CDR2 from the germline V gene are SGDLS and YYNGEE. The CDR3 has 15 amino acids. V was clipped by 0 bases and J by 0 bases, with 10 bases between them. CDR3 sequence: CASSVGRGPSYEQYF. The CDR3 coding sequence is TGTGCCAGCAGCGTAGGGCGGGGGCCCTCCTACGAGCAGTACTTC. Variable domain in full (rest from reference TRBV9 and TRBJ2-7): DSGVTQTPKHLITATGQRVTLRCSPRSGDLSVYWYQQSLDQGLQFLIQYYNGEERAKGNILERFSAQQFPDLHSELNLSSLELGDSALYFCASSVGRGPSYEQYFGPGTRLTVT.

This chain links TRBV6-6 with TRBJ1-3, with 7 bases fitting TRBD1. The CDR3 consists of 14 residues. Trimming removed 7 bases from V and 2 bases from J; junction bases left unmatched: 5. Germline values: CDR1 MNHNY, CDR2 SVGAGI (reference sequence). CDR3 sequence (DNA): TGTGCCAGCAAGAGGGACAGTGCTGGAAACACCATATATTTT. Its translation: CASKRDSAGNTIYF.

This clone was found a few times. V and J are TRBV13 and TRBJ1-2; a possible D gene is TRBD1 (6 bases). V was clipped by 0 bases and J by 4 bases, with 12 bases between them. The CDR3 runs 15 residues. Germline V gives CDR1 PRHDT, CDR2 FYEKMQ (reference sequence). The DNA of the CDR3 is TGTGCCAGCAGCTTAGGAGTACAGGGATTCTATGGCTACACCTTC. Its protein product is CASSLGVQGFYGYTF.

V and J are TRBV2 and TRBJ1-2; D is uncertain. The CDR3 runs to 12 residues. Germline V lookup: CDR1 SNHLY, CDR2 FYNNEI. The V end lost 8 bases, the J end lost 8 bases, and 15 bases lay between the germline ends. The CDR3 reads CASGRLSRGYTF. The DNA for the CDR3 is TGTGCCAGCGGTAGACTGAGTCGCGGCTACACCTTC.

This clone was detected once. The chain recombines TRBV7-9 with TRBJ2-1; D is unresolved. CDR3 length equals 12 residues. The germline V and J ends were trimmed by 5 bases and 4 bases, with 6 bases remaining between them. Per germline, CDR1 SEHNR and CDR2 FQNEAQ (reference sequence). The CDR3 is CASSRPYNEQFF. CDR3 nucleotides: TGTGCCAGCAGCCGTCCATACAATGAGCAGTTCTTC.

The chain couples TRBV5-8 to TRBJ2-1; D remains ambiguous. The CDR3 has 13 amino acids. V lost 0 bases to trimming and J lost 3 bases, with 4 bases between them. Germline V CDR1 and CDR2: SGHTS, YDEGEE. DNA for the CDR3: TGTGCCAGCAGCTTGGTCGGCTACAATGAGCAGTTCTTC. Protein product: CASSLVGYNEQFF. Variable domain in full (rest from reference TRBV5-8 and TRBJ2-1): EAGVTQSPTHLIKTRGQQATLRCSPISGHTSVYWYQQALGLGLQFLLWYDEGEERNRGNFPPRFSGRQFPNYSSELNVNALELEDSALYLCASSLVGYNEQFFGPGTRLTVL.

The genes are TRBV5-1 and TRBJ1-3; D remains ambiguous. Germline values: CDR1 SGHRS, CDR2 YFSETQ. Trimming took 0 bases from V and 0 from J, leaving 13 bases between them. CDR3 size: 17 residues. This chain's CDR3 is CASSLGGTELSGNTIYF. CDR3 DNA: TGCGCCAGCAGCTTGGGGGGAACAGAGCTCTCTGGAAACACCATATATTTT.

The chain has TRBV5-1 and TRBJ2-3, with TRBD2 matching 12 bases. CDR1 SGHRS and CDR2 YFSETQ come from the germline V gene. Trimming removed 8 bases from V and 2 bases from J; junction bases left unmatched: 3. CDR3 size: 14 residues. CDR3 sequence reads: CASRLAGDTDTQYF. CDR3 sequence (DNA): TGCGCCAGTAGACTAGCGGGAGACACAGATACGCAGTATTTT.

V gene TRBV9 combines with J gene TRBJ1-2; D remains ambiguous. Trimming removed 0 bases at V and 3 bases at J, with 15 bases between. CDR3 length: 16 residues. Per germline, CDR1 SGDLS and CDR2 YYNGEE. The CDR3 protein is CASSVGSQFSYYGYTF. The CDR3 DNA follows: TGTGCCAGCAGCGTAGGCTCACAATTCTCATACTATGGCTACACCTTC.

The J gene is TRBJ1-1, the V gene TRBV27; TRBD1 is a possible D gene (5 bases). This CDR3 has 13 amino acids. Germline V gene lookup returns CDR1 MNHEY and CDR2 SMNVEV (reference sequence). Trimming took off 5 bases at V and 3 bases at J, with 10 bases between the two ends. The chain's CDR3 is CASSLQGYTEAFF. The CDR3 coding sequence is TGTGCCAGCAGTCTTCAGGGTTACACTGAAGCTTTCTTT.

In this sample, this clone turned up once. The chain is built from TRBV5-1 and TRBJ2-5, with 10 nucleotides matching TRBD2. The CDR3 runs to 15 residues. CDR1 is SGHRS, CDR2 YFSETQ, per germline. J lost 4 bases, V lost 2 bases, and 5 bases had no gene match. CDR3 coding DNA: TGCGCCAGCAGCTTAGCGGGAGGGGCGGGAGAGACCCAGTACTTC. Translated, it gives CASSLAGGAGETQYF.

The chain links TRBV28 to TRBJ1-5; the D gene is possibly TRBD1 (6 bases). The ends were cut back, 5 bases at V and 7 bases at J, with 15 bases in the middle. Germline-derived CDR1 and CDR2 are MDHEN and SYDVKM. This CDR3 spans 14 amino acids. CDR3 coding DNA: TGTGCCAGCAGTGCCGGGGGCCTTAAACAGCCCCAGCATTTT. Translation gives CASSAGGLKQPQHF.